These T cell receptor beta chains were read from a single sample in a study of Graves' ophthalmopathy and Graves' hyperthyroidism. TCRdb used MiXCR to reprocess the multiplex PCR reads, holding one entry per CDR3 protein. The sample holds about 640,000 distinct CDR3 sequences, about two fifths seen once. Sequencing was carried out using peripheral blood. These receptors all stem from an adult man with Graves' ophthalmopathy. The CDR3 runs from the conserved cysteine through the conserved F or W. The D gene is left open where the match is weak. Expanded clones get a size class; other rows say once, few or many, or leave the size out.

v_gene	j_gene	d_gene	abundance	CDR3aa	CDR3nt
TRBV6-6	TRBJ1-2	NA	many	CASSESPTSGGYTF	TGTGCCAGCAGTGAATCCCCTACAAGTGGTGGCTACACCTTC
TRBV6-6	TRBJ2-2	NA	many	CASAEFRGQLLRELFF	TGTGCCAGCGCCGAATTCCGAGGACAATTATTGCGGGAGCTGTTTTTT
TRBV4-1	TRBJ2-1	TRBD2	NA	CASSQETGGNYNEQFF	TGCGCCAGCAGTCAAGAGACGGGGGGAAACTACAATGAGCAGTTCTTC
TRBV19	TRBJ1-5	NA	many	CASRSPFQTDQPQHF	TGTGCCAGCCGGAGCCCTTTTCAAACTGATCAGCCCCAGCATTTT
TRBV2	TRBJ2-7	NA	NA	CASSYTGVPGTGYEQYF	TGTGCCAGCAGTTACACCGGGGTCCCGGGAACAGGTTACGAGCAGTACTTC
TRBV12-3/TRBV12-4	TRBJ2-7	NA	few	CASSLVGTNHEQYF	TGTGCCAGCAGTTTAGTTGGGACCAACCACGAGCAGTACTTC
TRBV20-1	TRBJ2-1	NA	many	CSARLLAYNEQFF	TGCAGTGCTAGACTTTTAGCCTACAATGAGCAGTTCTTC
TRBV5-1	TRBJ1-1	NA	once	CASSLSGGDEAFF	TGCGCCAGCAGCTTGAGCGGGGGGGACGAAGCTTTCTTT
TRBV7-6	TRBJ2-3	TRBD1	NA	CASSLGDRGDTQYF	TGTGCCAGCAGCTTAGGGGACAGGGGAGATACGCAGTATTTT
TRBV20-1	TRBJ2-1	NA	NA	CATGRAGGEQFF	TGCGCCACAGGGCGGGCCGGCGGTGAGCAGTTCTTC
TRBV10-3	TRBJ2-7	TRBD2	few	CASSDGPSGDYEQYF	TGTGCCAGCAGTGACGGGCCTAGCGGGGACTACGAGCAGTACTTC
TRBV30	TRBJ1-1	NA	few	CAWNRVYTEAFF	TGTGCCTGGAACAGGGTTTACACTGAAGCTTTCTTT
TRBV5-1	TRBJ1-1	NA	NA	CASMSQVASTEAFF	TGCGCCAGCATGTCCCAGGTTGCAAGCACTGAAGCTTTCTTT
TRBV25-1	TRBJ2-5	NA	few	CASSAANPPETQYF	TGTGCCAGCAGTGCCGCCAACCCCCCCGAGACCCAGTACTTC
TRBV5-5	TRBJ1-1	TRBD1	NA	CASSGQLDTEAFF	TGTGCCAGCTCGGGACAGTTGGACACTGAAGCTTTCTTT